This is a list of T cell receptor beta chains from one sample in a study of technical replicates of blood from a few donors. The protocol was immunoSEQ multiplex PCR, while the TCRdb copy is restricted to in-frame clones and leaves out a portion. Seen here are tens of thousands of clones, 96% observed once, and the top ten hold roughly 0.34%. Sequencing was performed on T cells isolated from PBMCs. These receptors were taken from a human donor in good health. Each CDR3 is given with its conserved first and last residue. A D gene is named only where the DNA matches it firmly. Clone size is given for some rows only: seen once, a few or many times, or a class if the clone is expanded.

d_call	clone_size	v_call	j_call	cdr3_aa	cdr3_nt
TRBD2	-	TRBV4-3	TRBJ2-3	CASSHLTSALDTQYF	TGCGCCAGCAGCCATCTTACTAGCGCTTTAGATACGCAGTATTTT
TRBD2	once	TRBV7-3	TRBJ2-4	CASSPTAGAWDIQYF	TGTGCCAGCAGCCCGACCGCGGGAGCTTGGGACATTCAGTACTTC
TRBD1	few	TRBV18	TRBJ2-2	CASSPRGTGPGTGELFF	TGTGCCAGCTCACCACGAGGGACAGGGCCGGGCACCGGGGAGCTGTTTTTT
TRBD1	-	TRBV28	TRBJ2-5	CASSPQGGETQYF	TGTGCCAGCAGTCCACAGGGGGGCGAGACCCAGTACTTC
TRBD2	-	TRBV28	TRBJ2-7	CATSLGREGPYEQYF	TGTGCCACCTCCCTAGGGAGGGAAGGGCCCTACGAGCAGTACTTC
TRBD2	-	TRBV6-1	TRBJ2-5	CASRLAGEGKTQYF	TGTGCCAGCAGACTAGCGGGAGAGGGAAAGACCCAGTACTTC
TRBD1	-	TRBV7-2	TRBJ1-5	CASSLAGQGPNQPQHF	TGTGCCAGCAGCTTAGCAGGACAGGGGCCTAATCAGCCCCAGCATTTT
TRBD1	once	TRBV27	TRBJ1-1	CASSPGQGLSTEAFF	TGTGCCAGCAGTCCAGGACAGGGTTTGAGCACTGAAGCTTTCTTT
-	-	TRBV28	TRBJ2-7	CASSFTRIIYEQYF	TGTGCCAGCAGTTTTACGCGGATTATCTACGAGCAGTACTTC
TRBD2	-	TRBV7-3	TRBJ2-3	CASSLRLAGGMDTQYF	TGTGCCAGCAGCTTAAGGCTAGCGGGAGGCATGGATACGCAGTATTTT
-	-	TRBV30	TRBJ1-1	CAWRLRLEAFF	TGTGCCTGGAGATTGAGACTTGAAGCTTTCTTT
TRBD2	-	TRBV5-1	TRBJ2-1	CASSNPTSGYYNEQFF	TGCGCCAGCAGCAACCCGACTAGCGGATACTACAATGAGCAGTTCTTC
-	-	TRBV5-8	TRBJ2-2	CASSYDRRIGELFF	TGTGCCAGCAGCTACGATAGGAGGATCGGGGAGCTGTTTTTT
TRBD1	-	TRBV5-5	TRBJ1-5	CASSQDRGNQPQHF	TGTGCCAGCAGCCAAGACAGGGGCAATCAGCCCCAGCATTTT
-	-	TRBV29-1	TRBJ2-2	CSVEAGQPTGELFF	TGCAGCGTTGAAGCTGGACAACCCACCGGGGAGCTGTTTTTT
TRBD2	-	TRBV7-8	TRBJ2-3	CASSLSLGGRAPDTQYF	TGTGCCAGCAGCTTATCCCTTGGAGGGAGGGCCCCGGATACGCAGTATTTT
-	-	TRBV7-9	TRBJ1-1	CASSLTERPTEAFF	TGTGCCAGCAGCTTGACAGAAAGACCCACTGAAGCTTTCTTT
TRBD1	-	TRBV28	TRBJ2-7	CASSETGGRNYEQYF	TGTGCCAGCAGTGAAACAGGGGGCCGAAATTACGAGCAGTACTTC
-	once	TRBV9	TRBJ2-4	CASSEGGGPKNIQYF	TGTGCCAGCAGCGAGGGGGGGGGACCCAAAAACATTCAGTACTTC
TRBD2	-	TRBV6-1	TRBJ2-1	CASKSGVYNEQFF	TGTGCCAGCAAGAGCGGGGTCTACAATGAGCAGTTCTTC
TRBD1	-	TRBV19	TRBJ2-1	CASRAATGHHEQFF	TGTGCCAGTAGGGCCGCGACAGGGCATCATGAGCAGTTCTTC
TRBD1	-	TRBV19	TRBJ1-1	CASTSRGQGRWTEAFF	TGTGCCAGTACCTCCAGGGGACAGGGTCGTTGGACTGAAGCTTTCTTT
-	-	TRBV29-1	TRBJ2-5	CSGVRDTFQETQYF	TGCAGCGGCGTCCGGGACACCTTCCAAGAGACCCAGTACTTC